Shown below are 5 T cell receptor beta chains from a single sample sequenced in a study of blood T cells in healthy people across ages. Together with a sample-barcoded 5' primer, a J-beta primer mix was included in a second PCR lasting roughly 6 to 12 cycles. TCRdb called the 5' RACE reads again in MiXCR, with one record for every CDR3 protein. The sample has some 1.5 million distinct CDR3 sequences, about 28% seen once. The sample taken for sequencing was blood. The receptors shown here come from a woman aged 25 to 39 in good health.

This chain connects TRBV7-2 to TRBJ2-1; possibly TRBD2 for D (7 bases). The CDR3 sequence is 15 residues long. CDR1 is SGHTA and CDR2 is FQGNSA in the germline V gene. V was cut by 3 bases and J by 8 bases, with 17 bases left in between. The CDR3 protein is CASSLDSGIIHEQFF. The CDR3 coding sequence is TGTGCCAGCAGCTTGGACAGCGGGATTATCCATGAGCAGTTCTTC.

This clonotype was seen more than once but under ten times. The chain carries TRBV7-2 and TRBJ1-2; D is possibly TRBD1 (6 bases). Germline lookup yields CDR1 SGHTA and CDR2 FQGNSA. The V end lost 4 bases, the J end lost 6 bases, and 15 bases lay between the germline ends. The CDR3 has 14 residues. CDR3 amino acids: CASSWGAEGDGYTF. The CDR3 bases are TGTGCCAGCAGCTGGGGGGCGGAAGGGGATGGCTACACCTTC.

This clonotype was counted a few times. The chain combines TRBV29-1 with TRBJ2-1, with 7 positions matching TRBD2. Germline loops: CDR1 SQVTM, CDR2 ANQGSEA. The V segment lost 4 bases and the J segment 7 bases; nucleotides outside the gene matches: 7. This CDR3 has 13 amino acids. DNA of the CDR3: TGCAGCGTTGCCGCGGGAGAGGGGAATGAGCAGTTCTTC. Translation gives CSVAAGEGNEQFF.

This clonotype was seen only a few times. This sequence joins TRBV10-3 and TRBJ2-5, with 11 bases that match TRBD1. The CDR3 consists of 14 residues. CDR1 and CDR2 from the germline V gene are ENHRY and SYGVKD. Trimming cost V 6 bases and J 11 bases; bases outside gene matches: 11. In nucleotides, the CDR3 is TGTGCCATCAGGCCGGGACAGGGGGATGTTGAGCAGTACTTC. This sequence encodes CAIRPGQGDVEQYF.

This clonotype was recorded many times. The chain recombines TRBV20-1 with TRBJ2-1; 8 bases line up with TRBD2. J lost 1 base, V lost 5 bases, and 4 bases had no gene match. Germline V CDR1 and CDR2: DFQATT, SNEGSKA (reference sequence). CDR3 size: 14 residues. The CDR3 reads CSAPGLGSYNEQFF. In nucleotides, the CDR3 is TGCAGTGCTCCGGGACTAGGTTCCTACAATGAGCAGTTCTTC.